Detailed here is one T cell receptor beta chain. The data originate from a study of blood T cell repertoires in COVID-19. Study at large: Specimens from acute and convalescent COVID-19 originated in the United States, Italy and Spain. T cells, B-cell-depleted T cells, or PBMCs provided the cDNA or gDNA that served as material.

Under the authors' procedure: Amplification of reference gene primers was used by the study to estimate nucleated cell counts. Using immunoSEQ multiplex PCR, the repertoire was profiled, and TCRdb retains in-frame clones only, with some absent. D and trimming were read from the DNA, whereas the V and J calls and clone size are those reported in that table. The sample contains 60,000 to 65,000 clones, approximately 90% of which appear only once. Sequencing was done on a sample of peripheral blood. This receptor was taken from a woman aged 80 or over with active COVID-19.

CDR3 sequence reads: CASSYSRGRYEQYF. The CDR3 DNA reads TGTGCCAGCAGTTACTCTCGCGGGAGATACGAGCAGTACTTC. This chain joins TRBV6-5 and TRBJ2-7; 7 bases line up with TRBD2. Germline V lookup: CDR1 MNHEY, CDR2 SVGAGI. The CDR3 covers 14 residues. V was pared by 0 bases and J by 4 bases, with 3 bases of the junction left unmatched.